Shown below are 28 T cell receptor beta chains from a single sample sequenced in a study of blood T cells in healthy people across ages. A sample-barcoded 5' primer and a J-beta primer mix were used in a second PCR of roughly 6 to 11 cycles. TCRdb processed the 5' RACE reads anew with MiXCR; each CDR3 protein has one entry. The sample consists of 550,000 to 750,000 distinct CDR3 sequences, roughly 21% of them appearing once. Sample: blood. The receptor set was obtained from a man in his 70s in good health.

The chain's CDR3 is CASGPGQGTRKTQYF. The CDR3 DNA reads as TGCGCCAGCGGACCGGGACAGGGTACGAGGAAGACCCAGTACTTC. V is TRBV10-1 and J is TRBJ2-5; TRBD1 aligns across 9 bases. Germline V CDR1 and CDR2: WNHNN, SYGVQD (reference sequence). The CDR3 extends over 15 amino acids. The junction had 13 bases not matched to a gene; V was cut back by 8 bases and J by 6 bases.

This clonotype was detected only a few times. This chain connects TRBV7-2 to TRBJ2-5; 8 bases match TRBD2. The CDR3 is 14 residues long. V lost 8 bases and J lost 5; bases outside the gene matches: 10. Per germline, CDR1 SGHTA and CDR2 FQGNSA. The CDR3 reads CASPYRAGAETQYF. CDR3 sequence (DNA): TGTGCCAGCCCCTACAGAGCGGGAGCGGAGACCCAGTACTTC.

This clonotype occurred once. V is TRBV6-2 or TRBV6-3 and J is TRBJ2-4; 11 bases map to TRBD2. The V gene end was trimmed by 2 bases and the J gene end by 5 bases; junction bases not matched to a gene: 2. CDR1 is MNHEY and CDR2 is SVGEGT in the germline V gene. This CDR3 region has 15 residues. This CDR3 reads CASSYRGLAENIQYF. For the CDR3, the DNA is TGTGCCAGCAGTTACAGGGGACTAGCGGAAAACATTCAGTACTTC.

This clonotype was seen a handful of times. The chain employs TRBV5-1 and TRBJ1-4, with D unclear. Germline CDR1 SGHRS, CDR2 YFSETQ. Trimming took off 2 bases at V and 5 bases at J, with 13 bases between the two ends. CDR3 length: 15 residues. In DNA, the CDR3 is TGCGCCAGCAGCTTCCTCGACCCTACGAATGAAAAACTGTTTTTT. As protein: CASSFLDPTNEKLFF. Looking up the rest from reference TRBV5-1 and TRBJ1-4 gives the full variable domain: KAGVTQTPRYLIKTRGQQVTLSCSPISGHRSVSWYQQTPGQGLQFLFEYFSETQRNKGNFPGRFSGRQFSNSRSEMNVSTLELGDSALYLCASSFLDPTNEKLFFGSGTQLSVL.

CDR3 residues: CSVVGTGNYEQYF. The CDR3 region has the DNA TGCAGCGTTGTCGGGACAGGTAACTACGAGCAGTACTTC. This chain joins TRBV29-1 and TRBJ2-7, with 8 bases lining up with TRBD1. Germline V CDR1 and CDR2: SQVTM, ANQGSEA. This CDR3 has 13 residues. J was trimmed by 3 bases and V by 4 bases; bases with no gene match: 5.

This sequence joins TRBV20-1 and TRBJ2-1, with TRBD1 as a possible D gene (6 bases). This CDR3 spans 16 amino acids. Germline CDR1 DFQATT, CDR2 SNEGSKA (reference sequence). The V end lost 5 bases, the J end lost 0 bases, and 17 bases lay between the germline ends. The CDR3 DNA reads TGCAGTGCTCCTCCTGTGACAGGAAGCTCCTACAATGAGCAGTTCTTC. The encoded protein is CSAPPVTGSSYNEQFF.

V is TRBV5-1 and J is TRBJ2-5; 7 nucleotides align to TRBD1. The V gene's germline CDR1 is SGHRS and CDR2 YFSETQ. This CDR3 has 13 residues. The J segment lost 5 bases and the V segment lost 1 base, leaving 2 bases of the junction unmatched. CDR3 nucleotide sequence: TGCGCCAGCAGCTTGTCGGACAGGGAGACCCAGTACTTC. Protein sequence: CASSLSDRETQYF.

The CDR3: CASSLSNRGYSYEQYF. Here the CDR3 DNA reads TGTGCCAGCAGTTTATCGAACAGGGGGTACTCCTACGAGCAGTACTTC. The chain has TRBV27 and TRBJ2-7; TRBD1 agrees at 8 bases. Germline lookup yields CDR1 MNHEY and CDR2 SMNVEV (reference sequence). The ends lost 0 bases at V and 0 bases at J; junction bases unmatched: 4. This CDR3 contains 16 residues.

The chain employs TRBV5-1 and TRBJ1-1; TRBD1 is a possible D gene (5 bases). CDR3 size: 14 residues. The germline V gene encodes CDR1 SGHRS and CDR2 YFSETQ. Trimming took off 4 bases at V and 5 bases at J, with 15 bases between the two ends. The CDR3 spells CASSPKSGGTEAFF. In DNA form, the CDR3 reads TGCGCCAGCAGCCCCAAGTCGGGGGGTACTGAAGCTTTCTTT.

J is TRBJ2-3 and V is TRBV11-2, with 8 nucleotides matching TRBD2. The CDR3 has 15 amino acids. V lost 7 bases and J lost 5; bases outside the gene matches: 11. Germline V gives CDR1 SGHAT, CDR2 FQNNGV. This chain's CDR3 is CASTKWREAIDTQYF. The CDR3 nucleotides read TGTGCCAGCACCAAGTGGCGGGAGGCTATAGATACGCAGTATTTT.

V gene TRBV28 combines with J gene TRBJ2-5, with 7 bases lining up with TRBD1. V lost 2 bases, J lost 5 bases, and 8 bases stayed unmatched. This CDR3 has 15 residues. CDR1 and CDR2 from the germline V gene are MDHEN and SYDVKM. The DNA of the CDR3 is TGTGCCAGCAGTTTACCCACAGGGGTGAGGGAGACCCAGTACTTC. It encodes CASSLPTGVRETQYF.

The chain carries TRBV15 and TRBJ2-7, with D possibly being TRBD1 or TRBD2 (5 bases each). CDR1 is LNHNV and CDR2 is YYDKDF in the germline V gene (reference sequence). Deletions cut 4 bases from V and 6 bases from J, with 16 bases between. The CDR3 consists of 14 residues. Here the CDR3 reads CATSKSGPFLEQYF. In nucleotides, the CDR3 is TGTGCCACCAGCAAATCGGGACCCTTTCTCGAGCAGTACTTC.

This clonotype was counted between two and nine times. At one end the junction does not follow the germline gene, possibly because of a read error. J is TRBJ1-3 and V is TRBV4-1; 7 nucleotides line up with TRBD1. This CDR3 spans 14 amino acids. Germline CDR1 is MGHRA and CDR2 is YSYEKL. The CDR3 here is CASNQGGAGNTIYF. The CDR3 nucleotides read TGCGCCAGCAACCAAGGGGGCGCAGGAAACACCATATATTTT.

There are a few counts of this clonotype. This sequence joins TRBV28 and TRBJ2-3; no reliable D call. CDR1 is MDHEN, CDR2 SYDVKM, per germline. The V gene lost 4 bases and the J gene lost 1 base, with 15 bases spanning the gap. The CDR3 extends over 16 amino acids. CDR3: CASSSPPGGGTDTQYF. In DNA form, the CDR3 reads TGTGCCAGCAGTTCCCCTCCCGGTGGGGGCACAGATACGCAGTATTTT. Combining the CDR3 with reference TRBV28 and TRBJ2-3 gives the whole variable domain DVKVTQSSRYLVKRTGEKVFLECVQDMDHENMFWYRQDPGLGLRLIYFSYDVKMKEKGDIPEGYSVSREKKERFSLILESASTNQTSMYLCASSSPPGGGTDTQYFGPGTRLTVL.

The rearrangement links TRBV20-1 to TRBJ2-7, with D uncertain. The J call is uncertain, as TRBJ2-1 better fits the DNA end. Germline-derived CDR1 and CDR2 are DFQATT and SNEGSKA (reference sequence). The CDR3 totals 16 residues. This chain's CDR3 is CSASPTWGRSRNEQFF. The DNA for the CDR3 is TGCAGTGCTAGTCCCACTTGGGGAAGGAGCCGGAATGAGCAGTTCTTC.

As to this clonotype: A read error may account for a junction end that differs from germline. This sequence joins TRBV4-2 and TRBJ2-4; 12 bases map to TRBD1. The germline V gene has CDR1 LGHNA and CDR2 YNFKEQ. This CDR3 has 21 residues. CDR3 in amino acids: CASSQAFRGQGASWAKNTQYF. The CDR3 nucleotides read TGTGCCAGCAGCCAAGCCTTCAGGGGACAGGGGGCATCGTGGGCCAAAAACACTCAGTACTTC.

The chain is built from TRBV20-1 and TRBJ2-5; TRBD2 matches at 9 bases. The DNA end lines up better with TRBJ2-1; the J call may be wrong. The CDR3 spans 13 residues. CDR1 and CDR2 (germline): DFQATT, SNEGSKA (reference sequence). CDR3 coding DNA: TGCAGTGCCCGTAGCGGGGGTCCAGATGAGCAGTTCTTC. It specifies CSARSGGPDEQFF.

This clonotype was picked up a small number of times. The chain employs TRBV7-9 and TRBJ2-1; 10 bases line up with TRBD2. Germline V gives CDR1 SEHNR, CDR2 FQNEAQ (reference sequence). V trimming: 6 bases; J trimming: 5 bases; junction bases outside the gene matches: 7. This CDR3 has 15 residues. In nucleotides, the CDR3 is TGTGCCAGCAGTGTAGAGGGACTAGCGAACAATGAGCAGTTCTTC. Translated, it gives CASSVEGLANNEQFF.

This clonotype was found a few times. The CDR3 nucleotides read TGTGCCAGCAGCTTCTCCGGACTAGCCTACGAGCAGTACTTC. Encoded protein: CASSFSGLAYEQYF. The V gene is TRBV7-2, the J gene TRBJ2-7; 7 bases match TRBD2. This CDR3 has 14 residues. Germline V gene sequence: CDR1 SGHTA, CDR2 FQGNSA. The V gene end was trimmed by 3 bases and the J gene end by 2 bases; junction bases not matched to a gene: 4.

The chain couples TRBV29-1 to TRBJ1-2; 8 nucleotides agree with TRBD1. Germline assignment: CDR1 SQVTM and CDR2 ANQGSEA. The CDR3 contains 12 residues. The V gene end was trimmed by 8 bases and the J gene end by 2 bases; junction bases not matched to a gene: 4. CDR3 protein: CSIRQGNYGYTF. CDR3 DNA: TGCAGCATCCGACAGGGGAACTATGGCTACACCTTC.

This chain uses TRBV28 with TRBJ2-5, with 9 nucleotides matching TRBD1. The tail of the sequence fits TRBJ2-7 better, so the J call may be wrong. The CDR3 spans 14 residues. The germline gives CDR1 MDHEN, CDR2 SYDVKM. The CDR3 spells CASAYRQGAYEQYF. In nucleotides, the CDR3 is TGTGCCAGCGCTTATCGACAGGGGGCCTACGAGCAGTACTTC.

This clonotype occurred a few times. Here the CDR3 DNA reads TGTGCCAGCAGTTTAACCGGGATGTCCTACGAGCAGTACTTC. Its protein product is CASSLTGMSYEQYF. This chain joins TRBV28 and TRBJ2-7, with D possibly being TRBD2 (5 bases). The CDR3 is 14 amino acids. With 2 bases removed from V and 1 base from J, the gap between germline ends came to 9 bases. Germline CDR1 MDHEN, CDR2 SYDVKM.

This clonotype was detected a few times. V usage is TRBV20-1 and J usage is TRBJ2-5; D is unclear. The germline V and J ends were trimmed by 1 base and 4 bases, with 16 bases remaining between them. The germline gives CDR1 DFQATT, CDR2 SNEGSKA (reference sequence). The CDR3 has 15 amino acids. CDR3 sequence (DNA): TGCAGTGCTAGAGGGGGATCGGGTCTGGGAGAGACCCAGTACTTC. This encodes CSARGGSGLGETQYF.

The V call is TRBV20-1, the J call TRBJ2-3; the D gene is possibly TRBD1 (6 bases). The CDR3 runs to 11 residues. Germline V gives CDR1 DFQATT, CDR2 SNEGSKA (reference sequence). V lost 5 bases and J 7 bases, leaving 10 bases between the germline ends. In nucleotides, the CDR3 is TGCAGTGCTCAGGGGAGTAATACGCAGTATTTT. Its protein product is CSAQGSNTQYF.

About this clonotype itself: This could be a read error, since a much larger clone is one nucleotide away. The chain employs TRBV24-1 and TRBJ2-5; D is tentatively TRBD1 or TRBD2 (6 bases each). V shed 2 bases and J shed 8 bases, with 20 bases lying between them. The CDR3 covers 16 residues. Germline CDR1 reads KGHDR; CDR2 reads SFDVKD. The CDR3 spells CATSDSDPRGVDTQYF. CDR3 sequence (DNA): TGTGCCACCAGTGATTCCGACCCGAGGGGGGTCGACACCCAGTACTTC.

The chain joins TRBV12-5 to TRBJ1-4, with 9 bases identical to TRBD1. CDR1 is LGHNT and CDR2 is FRNRAP in the germline V gene. This CDR3 region has 17 residues. V was pared by 4 bases and J by 8 bases, with 14 bases of the junction left unmatched. The chain's CDR3 is CASGSWDREMRGEKLFF. In nucleotides, the CDR3 is TGTGCTAGTGGTTCGTGGGACAGGGAGATGAGAGGGGAAAAACTGTTTTTT.

This clonotype was picked up a small number of times. An end of the junction does not agree with germline; a read error may underlie this. The gene calls are TRBV3-1 and TRBJ2-5, with D tentatively TRBD1 or TRBD2 (5 bases each). The length of the CDR3 is 16 residues. Per the germline V gene, CDR1 is LGHDT and CDR2 is YNNKEL (reference sequence). The DNA for the CDR3 is TGTGCCAGTAGCCGCAGGACCCCAGGGACGGGAGAGACCCAGTACTTC. It encodes CASSRRTPGTGETQYF.

This clonotype occurred a few times. The chain joins TRBV9 to TRBJ1-1; D gene unclear. Trimming took off 0 bases at V and 6 bases at J, with 21 bases between the two ends. Germline CDR1 is SGDLS and CDR2 is YYNGEE. The CDR3 runs 17 residues. CDR3: CASSVEHTPAILSEAFF. Here the CDR3 DNA reads TGTGCCAGCAGCGTAGAACATACCCCAGCTATACTTTCTGAAGCTTTCTTT.